A selection of T cell receptor beta chains follows, all from one sample in a study of blood T cell repertoires in COVID-19. Assay used: immunoSEQ multiplex PCR; TCRdb lists only in-frame clones, some missing. The sample holds over 85,000 clones; roughly 87% are singletons and the top ten take around 2%. The specimen sequenced was peripheral blood. Source of these receptors: a man aged 45-65 years with active COVID-19. CDR3s include the opening cysteine and the closing phenylalanine or tryptophan. The D gene is left open where the match is weak. Size values are once, few and many counts, or a class for expanded clones, and some rows have none.

DNA	CDR3	V	J	D	size
TGCAGCGTTAACTACAGGTCTGGGGGGGAGCTGTTTTTT	CSVNYRSGGELFF	TRBV29-1	TRBJ2-2	-	-
TGTGCCAGCAGTGCTCGTCGTGTCGGGACAGGGACTTCCTACGAGCAGTACTTC	CASSARRVGTGTSYEQYF	TRBV6-1	TRBJ2-7	TRBD1	-
TGTGCCAGCAGCAACGGACAGATCAATCAGCCCCAGCATTTT	CASSNGQINQPQHF	TRBV5-6	TRBJ1-5	-	-
TGTGCCAGCAGCCCAACCTCAGGGTTGCTCAATCAGCCCCAGCATTTT	CASSPTSGLLNQPQHF	TRBV5-5	TRBJ1-5	-	-
TGCGCCAGCAGCTCGGGACAGGGTTTTGAAAAACTGTTTTTT	CASSSGQGFEKLFF	TRBV5-1	TRBJ1-4	TRBD1	-
TGTGCCAGCAGCACCGCTAGCGGGGGCCACAATGAGCAGTTCTTC	CASSTASGGHNEQFF	TRBV7-2	TRBJ2-1	TRBD2	-
TGTGCCAGCTCCCCCCGAGGGGATACGCAGTATTTT	CASSPRGDTQYF	TRBV18	TRBJ2-3	-	few
TGTGCCAGTACCCAATGGGTGGGGGCAGCCCTAGATAATCAGCCCCAGCATTTT	CASTQWVGAALDNQPQHF	TRBV19	TRBJ1-5	-	few
TGTGCCAGCACTTCCCCGGGAAGAACTAATGAAAAACTGTTTTTT	CASTSPGRTNEKLFF	TRBV28	TRBJ1-4	-	-
TGTGCCAGCAGTACCGGGGACAGGGGGCGGCGTGAAAAACTGTTTTTT	CASSTGDRGRREKLFF	TRBV7-9	TRBJ1-4	TRBD1	-
TGTGCCAGCAGTGAAGGGGGGGGCTGGGAGACCCAGTACTTC	CASSEGGGWETQYF	TRBV6-1	TRBJ2-5	-	-
TGCAGCGTTGAACAGGGATCCACTGAAGCTTTCTTT	CSVEQGSTEAFF	TRBV29-1	TRBJ1-1	-	once
TGCAGCGTTGTGATGGGGCCCCAAGAGACCCAGTACTTC	CSVVMGPQETQYF	TRBV29-1	TRBJ2-5	-	-